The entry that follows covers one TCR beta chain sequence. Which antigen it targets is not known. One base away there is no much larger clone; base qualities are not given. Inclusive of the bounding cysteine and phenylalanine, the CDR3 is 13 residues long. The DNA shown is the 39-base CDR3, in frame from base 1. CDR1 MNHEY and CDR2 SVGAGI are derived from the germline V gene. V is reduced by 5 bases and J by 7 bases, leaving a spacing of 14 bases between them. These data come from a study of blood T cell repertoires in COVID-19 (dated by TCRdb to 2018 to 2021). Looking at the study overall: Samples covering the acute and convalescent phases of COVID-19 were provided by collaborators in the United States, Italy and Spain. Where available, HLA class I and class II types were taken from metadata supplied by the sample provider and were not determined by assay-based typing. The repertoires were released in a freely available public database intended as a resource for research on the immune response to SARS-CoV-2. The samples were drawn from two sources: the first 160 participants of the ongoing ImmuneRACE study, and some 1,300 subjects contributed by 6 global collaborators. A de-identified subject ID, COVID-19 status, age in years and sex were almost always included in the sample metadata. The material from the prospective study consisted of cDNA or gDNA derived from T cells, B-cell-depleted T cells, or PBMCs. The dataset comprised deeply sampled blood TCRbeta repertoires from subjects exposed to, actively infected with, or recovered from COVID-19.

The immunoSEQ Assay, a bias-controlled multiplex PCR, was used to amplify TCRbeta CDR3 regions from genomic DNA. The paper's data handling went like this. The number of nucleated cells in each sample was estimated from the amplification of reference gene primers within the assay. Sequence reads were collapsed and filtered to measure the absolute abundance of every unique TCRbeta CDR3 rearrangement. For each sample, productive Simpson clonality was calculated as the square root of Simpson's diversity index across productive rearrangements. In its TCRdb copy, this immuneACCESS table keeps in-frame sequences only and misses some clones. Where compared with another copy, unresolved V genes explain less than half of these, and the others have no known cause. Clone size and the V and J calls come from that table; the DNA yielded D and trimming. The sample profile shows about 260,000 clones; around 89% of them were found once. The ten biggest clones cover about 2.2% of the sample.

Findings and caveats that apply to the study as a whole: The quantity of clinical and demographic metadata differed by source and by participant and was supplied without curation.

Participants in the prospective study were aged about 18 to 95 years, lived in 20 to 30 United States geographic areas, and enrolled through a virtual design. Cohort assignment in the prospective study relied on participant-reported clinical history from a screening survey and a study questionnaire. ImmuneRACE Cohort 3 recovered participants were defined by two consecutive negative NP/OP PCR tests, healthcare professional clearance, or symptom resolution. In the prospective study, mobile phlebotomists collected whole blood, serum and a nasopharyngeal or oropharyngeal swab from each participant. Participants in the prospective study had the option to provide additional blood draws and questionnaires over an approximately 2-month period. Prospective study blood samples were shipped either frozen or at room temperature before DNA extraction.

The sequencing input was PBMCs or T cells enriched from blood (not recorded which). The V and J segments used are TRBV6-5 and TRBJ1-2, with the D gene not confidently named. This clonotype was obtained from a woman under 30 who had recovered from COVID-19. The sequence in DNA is TGTGCCAGCAGTAGAGGAATTCTTTTTGGCTACACCTTC. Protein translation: CASSRGILFGYTF.